Listed here are 18 T cell receptor beta chains from one sample, sequenced in a study of cytomegalovirus exposure and HLA in healthy donors. Both 60 Vbeta primers and 13 Jbeta primers went into the PCR. The protocol was immunoSEQ multiplex PCR, while the TCRdb copy is restricted to in-frame clones and leaves out a portion. The sample holds 150,000 to 200,000 clones, around 68% seen once. The source material was PBMCs. Every receptor here comes from a man aged 50 to 59 in good health and CMV-seronegative.

The chain is built from TRBV19 and TRBJ2-6, with TRBD1 matching 7 bases. Germline V CDR1 and CDR2: LNHDA, SQIVND (reference sequence). The CDR3 loop spans 17 amino acids. The trim removed 5 bases at V and 0 bases at J, leaving 7 bases unmatched. The CDR3 sequence: CASSETGAFSGANVLTF. CDR3 DNA sequence: TGTGCCAGTAGTGAAACAGGGGCTTTCTCTGGGGCCAACGTCCTGACTTTC.

The chain recombines TRBV4-1 with TRBJ1-2, with TRBD1 as a possible D gene (6 bases). There are 17 residues in the CDR3. V dropped 0 bases and J dropped 4 bases, with 18 bases sitting between them. CDR1 MGHRA and CDR2 YSYEKL come from the germline V gene. The CDR3: CASSQDHASGDIYGYTF. The CDR3 region has the DNA TGCGCCAGCAGCCAAGATCACGCGTCAGGGGATATCTATGGCTACACCTTC.

The V call is TRBV5-1, the J call TRBJ2-3; 8 bases match TRBD2. The CDR3 runs 15 residues. V shed 0 bases, J shed 2 bases, and the junction held 2 bases outside the gene matches. The germline gives CDR1 SGHRS, CDR2 YFSETQ. The CDR3 nucleotides are TGCGCCAGCAGCTTGGTCGGGGGGGTCACAGATACGCAGTATTTT. Protein: CASSLVGGVTDTQYF.

This clone was seen a handful of times. A read error may produce the germline difference seen at one junction end. J is TRBJ1-6 and V is TRBV2, with unresolved D. CDR1 and CDR2 from the germline V gene are SNHLY and FYNNEI. The CDR3 covers 11 residues. As DNA, the CDR3 is TGTGCCAGCAGTGAAGCACGGCGCACAGATTTT. Protein product: CASSEARRTDF.

The chain carries TRBV18 and TRBJ2-7; possibly TRBD2 for D (6 bases). From germline, CDR1 is KGHSH and CDR2 LQKENI. The CDR3 has 15 residues. V lost 3 bases and J 0 bases, leaving 12 bases between the germline ends. The CDR3 DNA follows: TGTGCCAGCTCACCGGGGACTTCGAGCTCCTACGAGCAGTACTTC. Protein product: CASSPGTSSSYEQYF.

The chain uses TRBV5-5 and TRBJ1-5; D unresolved. There are 14 residues in the CDR3. Germline lookup yields CDR1 SGHKS and CDR2 YYEKEE (reference sequence). V shed 6 bases and J shed 1 base, with 11 bases lying between them. The CDR3 sequence is CASTLAGSNQPQHF. CDR3 DNA sequence: TGTGCCAGCACCCTGGCCGGGAGCAATCAGCCCCAGCATTTT. The variable domain in full, with the rest retrieved from reference TRBV5-5 and TRBJ1-5, is DAGVTQSPTHLIKTRGQQVTLRCSPISGHKSVSWYQQVLGQGPQFIFQYYEKEERGRGNFPDRFSARQFPNYSSELNVNALLLGDSALYLCASTLAGSNQPQHFGDGTRLSIL.

This chain joins TRBV27 and TRBJ1-2; possibly TRBD1 for D (5 bases). Trimming cost V 0 bases and J 3 bases, with 11 bases left between them. The CDR3 is 15 amino acids. The germline V gene has CDR1 MNHEY and CDR2 SMNVEV (reference sequence). This CDR3 reads CASSLSAVGHYGYTF. The DNA of the CDR3 is TGTGCCAGCAGTTTATCAGCCGTGGGGCACTATGGCTACACCTTC.

Comment on this clone: A read error may account for a junction end that differs from germline. The rearrangement joins TRBV27 to TRBJ2-3, with D maybe TRBD2 (5 bases). Germline V gene lookup returns CDR1 MNHEY and CDR2 SMNVEV (reference sequence). CDR3 size: 16 residues. CDR3 sequence reads: CASRSYKGSRTDTRYF. The DNA of the CDR3 is TGTGCCAGCCGCTCTTATAAAGGGAGCCGCACAGATACGCGGTATTTT.

Remarks on this clone: Other DNA variants within this sample encode the same CDR3. The chain couples TRBV5-1 to TRBJ1-4; 7 bases match TRBD1. Trimming at V came to 4 bases and at J to 2 bases, leaving 2 bases not matched to a gene. The CDR3 has 14 residues. From germline, CDR1 is SGHRS and CDR2 YFSETQ. In DNA form, the CDR3 reads TGCGCCAGCAGCCCGACAGGGACTAATGAAAAACTGTTTTTT. This encodes CASSPTGTNEKLFF.

The table lists this clone with many counts. The chain uses TRBV27 and TRBJ2-7; 10 bases are shared with TRBD1. This CDR3 contains 15 residues. Germline CDR1 and CDR2: MNHEY and SMNVEV (reference sequence). J gave up 2 bases and V 3 bases, and 4 bases lay outside the gene matches. The CDR3 DNA reads TGTGCCAGCAGTTTGGGGACAGGGGTGGCCTACGAGCAGTACTTC. It specifies CASSLGTGVAYEQYF.

This chain joins TRBV5-1 and TRBJ2-3, with 11 bases matching TRBD1. The germline CDR1 and CDR2 sequences are SGHRS and YFSETQ. Germline trimming cut 3 bases from V and 6 bases from J; bases unmatched to any gene: 3. This CDR3 contains 14 residues. This CDR3 is CASSSGQGADTQYF. For the CDR3, the DNA is TGCGCCAGCAGCTCCGGACAGGGGGCCGATACGCAGTATTTT.

This chain joins TRBV5-1 and TRBJ2-5; the match to TRBD2 covers 7 bases. V shed 0 bases and J 7 bases; nucleotides not matched to a gene: 6. CDR3 length: 14 amino acids. In germline, CDR1 is SGHRS, CDR2 YFSETQ. The CDR3 reads CASSLAGEGMTQYF. CDR3 DNA: TGCGCCAGCAGCTTGGCCGGGGAGGGAATGACCCAGTACTTC. Together with reference TRBV5-1 and TRBJ2-5, the CDR3 gives the full variable domain: KAGVTQTPRYLIKTRGQQVTLSCSPISGHRSVSWYQQTPGQGLQFLFEYFSETQRNKGNFPGRFSGRQFSNSRSEMNVSTLELGDSALYLCASSLAGEGMTQYFGPGTRLLVL.

This clone has a handful of counts. V and J are TRBV5-1 and TRBJ1-2; no clear D. The germline gives CDR1 SGHRS, CDR2 YFSETQ. Trimming stripped 2 bases from V and 3 bases from J, with 11 bases between. The CDR3 has 14 amino acids. CDR3 DNA sequence: TGCGCCAGCAGCTTCACGAGGAGGGACTATGGCTACACCTTC. It encodes CASSFTRRDYGYTF. The whole variable domain, filled in from reference TRBV5-1 and TRBJ1-2, reads KAGVTQTPRYLIKTRGQQVTLSCSPISGHRSVSWYQQTPGQGLQFLFEYFSETQRNKGNFPGRFSGRQFSNSRSEMNVSTLELGDSALYLCASSFTRRDYGYTFGSGTRLTVV.

This chain connects TRBV4-2 to TRBJ1-2; perhaps TRBD1 as D (5 bases). The germline CDR1 and CDR2 sequences are LGHNA and YNFKEQ. V was shortened by 3 bases and J by 2 bases, with 10 bases between the two germline ends. The CDR3 sequence is 14 residues long. CDR3 nucleotide sequence: TGTGCCAGCAGCCATGCCACAGGCAACTATGGCTACACCTTC. It codes for CASSHATGNYGYTF.

The chain couples TRBV12-5 to TRBJ1-1, with 11 bases matching TRBD1. There are 15 residues in the CDR3. The trim removed 1 base at V and 4 bases at J, leaving 2 bases unmatched. Germline CDR1 and CDR2: LGHNT and FRNRAP. The CDR3 is CASGLAGQGVTEAFF. In nucleotides, the CDR3 is TGTGCTAGTGGTTTGGCGGGACAGGGGGTCACTGAAGCTTTCTTT.

With regard to this clone: Germline is not matched at one junction end, which may reflect a read error. The chain uses TRBV27 and TRBJ1-6; 8 bases are shared with TRBD1. Germline loops: CDR1 MNHEY, CDR2 SMNVEV (reference sequence). The CDR3 totals 15 residues. DNA of the CDR3: TGTGCCAGCAGGTTATTTCCAGGGGGCATGTCACCCCTCCACTTT. Translation gives CASRLFPGGMSPLHF.

The rearrangement joins TRBV2 to TRBJ2-2, with 10 bases lining up with TRBD2. There are 15 residues in the CDR3. CDR1 is SNHLY and CDR2 is FYNNEI in the germline V gene. The V segment lost 3 bases and the J segment 5 bases; nucleotides outside the gene matches: 3. Written as DNA, the CDR3 is TGTGCCAGCAGTGAGAATAGCGGGGGGACCGGGGAGCTGTTTTTT. It encodes CASSENSGGTGELFF.

This clone was found a few times. The chain is built from TRBV19 and TRBJ2-3; 9 nucleotides line up with TRBD1. The CDR3 loop spans 15 amino acids. Germline V gene lookup returns CDR1 LNHDA and CDR2 SQIVND (reference sequence). V lost 4 bases and J lost 2; bases outside the gene matches: 4. For the CDR3, the DNA is TGTGCCAGTAGTACCCGGGACAGGGCCACAGATACGCAGTATTTT. This codes for CASSTRDRATDTQYF.